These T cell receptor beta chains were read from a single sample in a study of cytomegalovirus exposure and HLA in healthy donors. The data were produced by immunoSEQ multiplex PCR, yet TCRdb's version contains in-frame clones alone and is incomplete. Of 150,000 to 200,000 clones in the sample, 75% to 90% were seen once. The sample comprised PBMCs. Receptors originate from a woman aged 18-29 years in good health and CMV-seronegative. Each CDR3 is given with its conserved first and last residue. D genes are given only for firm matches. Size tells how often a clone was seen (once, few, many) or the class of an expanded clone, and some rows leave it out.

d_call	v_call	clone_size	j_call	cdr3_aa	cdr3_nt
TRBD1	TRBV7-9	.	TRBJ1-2	CASSLVLWGQGYGYTF	TGTGCCAGCAGCTTAGTACTCTGGGGACAGGGCTATGGCTACACCTTC
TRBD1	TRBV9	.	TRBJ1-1	CASSPGQGRVDTEAFF	TGTGCCAGCAGCCCAGGACAGGGGAGAGTGGACACTGAAGCTTTCTTT
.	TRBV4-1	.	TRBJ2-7	CASSRSGIPSGEQYF	TGCGCCAGCAGCCGCTCAGGGATCCCATCTGGCGAGCAGTACTTC
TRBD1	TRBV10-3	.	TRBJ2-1	CANQADPGQEVSGEQFF	TGTGCCAATCAAGCCGACCCGGGACAGGAAGTCAGCGGTGAGCAGTTCTTC
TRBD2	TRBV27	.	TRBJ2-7	CASRLGGTYEQYF	TGTGCCAGCAGATTGGGAGGGACCTACGAGCAGTACTTC
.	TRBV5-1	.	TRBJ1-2	CASSLVGVEGYTF	TGCGCCAGCAGCTTGGTAGGGGTAGAGGGCTACACCTTC
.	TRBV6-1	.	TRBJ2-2	CASSEANRKAGELFF	TGTGCCAGCAGTGAAGCGAACAGAAAGGCCGGGGAGCTGTTTTTT
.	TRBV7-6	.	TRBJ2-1	CASSLPSSPGDDEQFF	TGTGCCAGCAGCCTCCCAAGCTCACCGGGGGACGATGAGCAGTTCTTC
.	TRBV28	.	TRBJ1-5	CASDTSGLDQPQHF	TGTGCCAGCGATACCTCAGGGTTGGATCAGCCCCAGCATTTT
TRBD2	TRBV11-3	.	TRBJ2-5	CASSLAGGRRETQYF	TGTGCCAGCAGCTTAGCGGGAGGGCGCCGAGAGACCCAGTACTTC
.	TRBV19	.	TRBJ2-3	CASSTRRDTQYF	TGTGCCAGTAGTACGCGTCGGGATACGCAGTATTTT
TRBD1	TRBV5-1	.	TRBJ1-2	CASSWGTGGQYGHTF	TGCGCCAGCAGCTGGGGGACAGGGGGCCAGTATGGCCACACCTTC
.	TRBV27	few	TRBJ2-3	CASSLLQARDTQYF	TGTGCCAGCAGTTTACTACAGGCGCGGGATACGCAGTATTTT
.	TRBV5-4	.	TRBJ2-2	CASSFFRGDGELFF	TGTGCCAGCAGCTTTTTCAGGGGTGACGGGGAGCTGTTTTTT
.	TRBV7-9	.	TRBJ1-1	CATGWGSNTEAFF	TGTGCCACGGGATGGGGATCGAACACTGAAGCTTTCTTT
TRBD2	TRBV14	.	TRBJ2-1	CASSQVPSSGSNNEQFF	TGTGCCAGCAGCCAAGTGCCCAGTAGCGGGAGTAACAATGAGCAGTTCTTC
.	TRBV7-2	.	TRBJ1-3	CASSLRTPGNTIYF	TGTGCCAGCAGCTTGCGGACTCCTGGAAACACCATATATTTT
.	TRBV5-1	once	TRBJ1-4	CASSLERLGEKLFF	TGCGCCAGCAGCTTGGAGAGGCTAGGTGAAAAACTGTTTTTT
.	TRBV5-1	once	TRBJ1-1	CASSLGAGYTEAFF	TGCGCCAGCAGCCTGGGGGCAGGGTACACTGAAGCTTTCTTT
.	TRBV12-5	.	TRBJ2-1	CASGFMYALRGLSSYNEQFF	TGTGCTAGTGGTTTCATGTATGCCCTGAGGGGACTGAGCTCCTACAATGAGCAGTTCTTC
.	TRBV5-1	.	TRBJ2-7	CASSPATEFTEQYF	TGCGCCAGCAGCCCCGCGACAGAGTTCACCGAGCAGTACTTC
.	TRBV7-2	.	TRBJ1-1	CASSGQLGDTEAFF	TGTGCCAGCAGTGGACAACTTGGGGACACTGAAGCTTTCTTT
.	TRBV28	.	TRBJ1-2	CASKSGAGGYTF	TGTGCCAGCAAGTCGGGAGCGGGAGGCTACACCTTC
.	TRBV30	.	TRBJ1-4	CACQEELNEKLFF	TGTGCCTGCCAAGAAGAACTTAATGAAAAACTGTTTTTT
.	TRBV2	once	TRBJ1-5	CASSETDPGQPQHF	TGTGCCAGCAGTGAGACCGACCCGGGACAGCCCCAGCATTTT
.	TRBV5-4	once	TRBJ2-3	CASSLVGARQNTQYF	TGTGCCAGCAGCTTGGTAGGAGCTAGGCAAAATACGCAGTATTTT
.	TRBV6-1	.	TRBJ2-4	CASRFAFADKQYF	TGTGCCAGCAGATTTGCTTTCGCGGACAAACAGTACTTC
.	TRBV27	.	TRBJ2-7	CASSPRTSLVYEQYF	TGTGCCAGCAGTCCCAGGACATCTTTAGTCTACGAGCAGTACTTC